This TCR beta chain stems from a study of TIL therapy for anti-PD-1-resistant metastatic lung cancer. Broader study findings: The cohort had more treatment-naive, never-smoker and oncogene-addicted patients than typical.

The libraries were made with immunoSEQ v3. Here immunoSEQ multiplex PCR was the method, and the copy in TCRdb shows in-frame clones only, minus some. This table holds 55,000 to 65,000 clones, around 79% found once. For this clone: Its specificity is unknown.

Unmatched junction bases numbered 4, after V lost 0 bases and J lost 0 bases. This CDR3 is 18 amino acids long. CDR1 is SGDLS, CDR2 YYNGEE, per germline. Time point specified: pre-treatment sample, taken before nivolumab and TIL therapy. Stage 4 NSCLC adults joined between late 2017 and January 2020. The chain combines TRBV9 with TRBJ2-2; 11 nucleotides agree with TRBD2. The material was blood, obtained at baseline. This TCR derives from a person aged 25-85 years with non-small cell lung cancer. The CDR3 DNA follows: TGTGCCAGCAGCGTAGGACTAGCGGGACCCACGAACACCGGGGAGCTGTTTTTT. Protein: CASSVGLAGPTNTGELFF.